The 11 T cell receptor beta chains below come from one sample, sequenced in a study of sequential checkpoint blockade in melanoma. Treatment of the sample: randomized to nivolumab then ipilimumab (arm A) or the reverse (arm B). Assay: immunoSEQ multiplex PCR; the TCRdb copy retains only in-frame clones and omits some. The sample lists roughly 16,000 clones, about two thirds occurring once. The input for sequencing was CD8+ T cells sorted from blood (inferred from file names), taken from a patient given nivolumab and ipilimumab in sequence. All receptors come from a human donor with melanoma.

The V call is TRBV4-3, the J call TRBJ2-1; the match to TRBD2 covers 7 bases. Trimming at V came to 0 bases and at J to 1 base, leaving 3 bases not matched to a gene. CDR3 length: 16 amino acids. CDR1 is LGHNA, CDR2 YSLEER, per germline. In DNA, the CDR3 is TGCGCCAGCAGCCAAGATAGAGCGGGGTCCTACAATGAGCAGTTCTTC. It yields the protein CASSQDRAGSYNEQFF.

The chain employs TRBV2 and TRBJ1-4; 8 bases agree with TRBD1. Losses at the gene ends were 6 bases for V and 6 bases for J; bases not matched to a gene: 6. Germline-derived CDR1 and CDR2 are SNHLY and FYNNEI. The CDR3 spans 14 residues. This chain's CDR3 is CASSRQGQDEKLFF. The CDR3 DNA follows: TGTGCCAGCAGCCGACAGGGGCAGGATGAAAAACTGTTTTTT.

The chain links TRBV6-6 to TRBJ2-5; D might be TRBD1 (6 bases). Judging by the DNA end, TRBJ2-7 fits better; the J call may be wrong. Germline V gene data show CDR1 as MNHNY and CDR2 as SVGAGI (reference sequence). The CDR3 extends over 15 amino acids. CDR3 bases: TGTGCCAGCAGTTACCACCAGGGGACCCCCTACGAGCAGTACTTC. This encodes CASSYHQGTPYEQYF.

This chain links TRBV27 with TRBJ1-4, with D perhaps matching TRBD1 (5 bases). There are 15 residues in the CDR3. V was cut by 6 bases and J by 1 base, with 12 bases left in between. Germline lookup yields CDR1 MNHEY and CDR2 SMNVEV (reference sequence). The CDR3 reads CASSPGVLTNEKLFF. CDR3 DNA sequence: TGTGCCAGCAGCCCGGGGGTTTTAACTAATGAAAAACTGTTTTTT. The whole variable domain, filled in from reference TRBV27 and TRBJ1-4, reads EAQVTQNPRYLITVTGKKLTVTCSQNMNHEYMSWYRQDPGLGLRQIYYSMNVEVTDKGDVPEGYKVSRKEKRNFPLILESPSPNQTSLYFCASSPGVLTNEKLFFGSGTQLSVL.

The chain links TRBV2 to TRBJ1-2, with 10 bases matching TRBD1. Per germline, CDR1 SNHLY and CDR2 FYNNEI. The CDR3 totals 15 residues. J was trimmed by 5 bases and V by 4 bases; bases with no gene match: 7. The CDR3 nucleotides are TGTGCCAGCAGTGTGGGCTGGGGACAGGGGTATGGCTACACCTTC. This sequence encodes CASSVGWGQGYGYTF.

This clone turned up a few times. This chain links TRBV6-4 with TRBJ2-2; D remains ambiguous. Germline loops: CDR1 MRHNA, CDR2 SNTAGT. V gave up 5 bases and J gave up 1 base, with 5 bases separating them. The CDR3 totals 13 residues. Written as DNA, the CDR3 is TGTGCCAGCAGTCGACAGAACACCGGGGAGCTGTTTTTT. It yields the protein CASSRQNTGELFF.

The chain recombines TRBV11-2 with TRBJ1-6; a weak D match, TRBD1 (5 bases). CDR1 and CDR2 from the germline V gene are SGHAT and FQNNGV. CDR3 length: 12 residues. V lost 6 bases and J 11 bases, leaving 11 bases between the germline ends. The CDR3 bases are TGTGCCAGCAGAGAAGGAGGGGCACCCCTCCACTTT. This codes for CASREGGAPLHF.

The chain combines TRBV9 with TRBJ1-4; 8 bases fit TRBD1. Germline values: CDR1 SGDLS, CDR2 YYNGEE. This CDR3 region has 15 residues. Unmatched junction bases numbered 9, after V lost 3 bases and J lost 8 bases. As DNA, the CDR3 is TGTGCCAGCAGCGCCGGGACAGGTCTTGGAGAAAAACTGTTTTTT. Translating gives CASSAGTGLGEKLFF.

The rearrangement uses TRBV5-1 and TRBJ2-3; 8 bases line up with TRBD1. CDR1 is SGHRS, CDR2 YFSETQ, per germline. The CDR3 runs to 18 residues. The trim removed 3 bases at V and 5 bases at J, leaving 17 bases unmatched. The CDR3 DNA is TGCGCCAGCAGCTACCACTCGCCCGGACAGGGTGTCGGAGATACGCAGTATTTT. Residues: CASSYHSPGQGVGDTQYF.

V is TRBV6-1 and J is TRBJ1-6; a weak D match, TRBD1 (5 bases). Germline V gene sequence: CDR1 MNHNS, CDR2 SASEGT. The V gene lost 4 bases and the J gene lost 0 bases, with 13 bases spanning the gap. The CDR3 is made up of 17 amino acids. This CDR3 is CASSGGQFSSYNSPLHF. The CDR3 region has the DNA TGTGCCAGCAGTGGCGGACAATTCAGCTCCTATAATTCACCCCTCCACTTT.

J is TRBJ1-5 and V is TRBV19, with TRBD1 matching 9 bases. Germline V gene data show CDR1 as LNHDA and CDR2 as SQIVND (reference sequence). The trim removed 5 bases at V and 6 bases at J, leaving 8 bases unmatched. CDR3 length: 15 amino acids. CDR3 in DNA: TGTGCCAGTAGTGACGGACAGGGGAGGGCTCAGCCCCAGCATTTT. Translating it yields CASSDGQGRAQPQHF. The whole variable domain, filled in from reference TRBV19 and TRBJ1-5, reads DGGITQSPKYLFRKEGQNVTLSCEQNLNHDAMYWYRQDPGQGLRLIYYSQIVNDFQKGDIAEGYSVSREKKESFPLTVTSAQKNPTAFYLCASSDGQGRAQPQHFGDGTRLSIL.